These 29 T cell receptor beta chains were all obtained from the same sample, sequenced in a study of response to subunit inactivated influenza vaccine. In TCRdb, the RT-PCR reads were re-called with MiXCR into one record per CDR3 protein. Of about 480,000 distinct CDR3 sequences detected, 9.5% to 13% appear once; the ten largest clones hold about an eighth. Here the sequenced sample was PBMCs from blood, taken about 6 weeks after vaccination. These receptors all stem from a man between 45 and 60 years old who received an inactivated influenza vaccine.

There are many counts of this clonotype. The chain combines TRBV28 with TRBJ2-2, with unresolved D. This CDR3 spans 13 amino acids. Trimming removed 5 bases at V and 6 bases at J, with 10 bases between. CDR1 and CDR2 (germline): MDHEN, SYDVKM. As DNA, the CDR3 is TGTGCCAGCAGTCGAACGTTCCCCGGGGAGCTGTTTTTT. The encoded protein is CASSRTFPGELFF.

This clonotype occurred many times. The chain is built from TRBV5-1 and TRBJ2-1; no clear D gene. The V end was cut by 0 bases, the J end by 5 bases, with 9 bases between. CDR1 and CDR2 (germline): SGHRS, YFSETQ. CDR3 size: 14 residues. CDR3: CASSLGGTNNEQFF. The CDR3 DNA is TGCGCCAGCAGCTTGGGGGGAACCAACAATGAGCAGTTCTTC.

The J gene is TRBJ2-1, the V gene TRBV12-3 or TRBV12-4, with 9 bases matching TRBD2. V lost 7 bases and J lost 4; bases outside the gene matches: 8. CDR3 length equals 15 residues. Here the CDR3 reads CASTRLAAMYNEQFF. The CDR3 DNA follows: TGTGCCAGCACCCGACTAGCGGCTATGTACAATGAGCAGTTCTTC.

The chain couples TRBV4-3 to TRBJ1-4; D is unresolved. The CDR3 consists of 14 residues. CDR1 is LGHNA and CDR2 is YSLEER in the germline V gene. The V gene lost 0 bases and the J gene lost 5 bases, with 7 bases spanning the gap. The CDR3 sequence: CASSQEAVNEKLFF. In nucleotides, the CDR3 is TGCGCCAGCAGCCAAGAGGCCGTAAATGAAAAACTGTTTTTT.

This clonotype has more than one count but fewer than ten. The chain has TRBV20-1 and TRBJ2-5; D is uncertain. V was clipped by 1 base and J by 2 bases, with 11 bases between them. Germline V CDR1 and CDR2: DFQATT, SNEGSKA (reference sequence). This CDR3 has 14 amino acids. CDR3 nucleotide sequence: TGCAGTGCTAGAGTTCTCGGTGTACAAGAGACCCAGTACTTC. This gives the protein CSARVLGVQETQYF.

The chain links TRBV10-3 to TRBJ2-6; D remains ambiguous. Per germline, CDR1 ENHRY and CDR2 SYGVKD. Trimming took 8 bases from V and 2 from J, leaving 7 bases between them. The length of the CDR3 is 13 residues. CDR3 protein: CAIEGAGANVLTF. As DNA, the CDR3 is TGTGCCATCGAAGGCGCTGGGGCCAACGTCCTGACTTTC.

There are a few counts of this clonotype. The gene calls are TRBV6-1 and TRBJ2-7; perhaps TRBD1 as D (6 bases). Germline V gene data show CDR1 as MNHNS and CDR2 as SASEGT. CDR3 length equals 16 residues. V lost 5 bases and J lost 3, with 20 bases in between. CDR3 sequence (DNA): TGTGCCAGCAGTCCCAGGCGGACAGAGAGTTTCTACGAGCAGTACTTC. It specifies CASSPRRTESFYEQYF.

In its sample, this clonotype was seen many times. DNA of the CDR3: TGCAGTGCTAGATACTCCGGGCTAGACTCCTACGAGCAGTACTTC. Encoded protein: CSARYSGLDSYEQYF. V and J are TRBV20-1 and TRBJ2-7; D remains ambiguous. Germline lookup yields CDR1 DFQATT and CDR2 SNEGSKA (reference sequence). The CDR3 sequence is 15 residues long. V shed 2 bases and J shed 0 bases, with 14 bases lying between them.

The chain has TRBV28 and TRBJ1-2; D unresolved. The CDR3 extends over 12 amino acids. Deletions cut 10 bases from V and 4 bases from J, with 13 bases between. Looked up from germline, CDR1 is MDHEN and CDR2 is SYDVKM. The CDR3 bases are TGTGCCACCAACTACCAGTCCTATGGCTACACCTTC. Protein: CATNYQSYGYTF.

The J gene is TRBJ2-5, the V gene TRBV7-6; D remains unclear. The CDR3 loop spans 15 amino acids. Germline V gene sequence: CDR1 SGHVS, CDR2 FNYEAQ. V gave up 2 bases and J gave up 1 base, with 11 bases separating them. The CDR3: CASSLKVNLQETQYF. The CDR3 nucleotides are TGTGCCAGCAGCTTAAAGGTCAATCTCCAAGAGACCCAGTACTTC.

This clonotype was recorded at least ten times. The chain recombines TRBV10-3 with TRBJ2-7; 10 nucleotides align to TRBD1. Germline V CDR1 and CDR2: ENHRY, SYGVKD. This CDR3 has 17 residues. V shed 5 bases and J 2 bases; nucleotides not matched to a gene: 12. CDR3 amino acids: CAISFMPSGQGPYEQYF. The CDR3 DNA reads as TGTGCCATCAGTTTTATGCCGTCGGGACAGGGGCCCTACGAGCAGTACTTC.

On this clonotype itself: This may be a read error, as it is one base from a much larger clone. The chain is built from TRBV6-5 and TRBJ2-5; D is unresolved. This CDR3 has 14 amino acids. Per the germline V gene, CDR1 is MNHEY and CDR2 is SVGAGI. CDR3 in amino acids: CASSYSSNQETQSF. The CDR3 DNA is TGTGCCAGCAGTTATAGCTCAAACCAAGAGACCCAGTCCTTC.

The CDR3 sequence is CASSPISGSVGEQYF. For the CDR3, the DNA is TGTGCCAGCAGCCCCATTAGCGGGAGCGTGGGAGAGCAGTACTTC. The chain joins TRBV14 to TRBJ2-7; 9 bases match TRBD2. V shed 4 bases, J shed 7 bases, and the junction held 11 bases outside the gene matches. Germline loops: CDR1 SGHDN, CDR2 FVKESK. The CDR3 sequence is 15 residues long.

This clonotype has more than one count but fewer than ten. The chain is built from TRBV5-1 and TRBJ2-7; possible D gene TRBD2, 5 bases. CDR1 and CDR2 from the germline V gene are SGHRS and YFSETQ. V lost 4 bases and J 1 base, leaving 21 bases between the germline ends. The CDR3 totals 17 residues. Here the CDR3 reads CASSILVAPRGSYEQYF. CDR3 coding DNA: TGCGCCAGCAGCATACTCGTGGCCCCTAGAGGGTCCTACGAGCAGTACTTC.

The table lists this clonotype with a few counts. Sequence at one end of the junction differs from germline and may be a read error. The chain couples TRBV20-1 to TRBJ2-2; possibly TRBD1 for D (6 bases). The germline V gene has CDR1 DFQATT and CDR2 SNEGSKA (reference sequence). This CDR3 has 16 amino acids. CDR3 sequence (DNA): TGCTGTGCTAGTTTGAGCAGGGGCCCGAACACCGGGGAGCTGTTTTTT. This encodes CCASLSRGPNTGELFF.

This clonotype appeared many times. The chain joins TRBV11-2 to TRBJ2-7; D gene ambiguous. Trimming shortened V by 4 bases and J by 6 bases, and 7 bases separated the two germline ends. This CDR3 is built from 11 residues. Looked up from germline, CDR1 is SGHAT and CDR2 is FQNNGV. DNA for the CDR3: TGTGCCAGCAGCTCTCTTATCGAGCAGTACTTC. This codes for CASSSLIEQYF.

V gene TRBV5-6 combines with J gene TRBJ2-3; 8 bases align to TRBD2. Trimming took 5 bases from V and 1 from J; bases not matched to a gene: 6. The V gene's germline CDR1 is SGHDT and CDR2 YYEEEE. The CDR3 extends over 15 amino acids. The CDR3 sequence is CASSEPREGTDTQYF. CDR3 sequence (DNA): TGTGCCAGCAGTGAGCCGCGGGAGGGCACAGATACGCAGTATTTT.

The V gene is TRBV5-1, the J gene TRBJ2-2; 7 positions agree with TRBD1. The germline V gene has CDR1 SGHRS and CDR2 YFSETQ. The trim removed 3 bases at V and 6 bases at J, leaving 8 bases unmatched. The CDR3 is 15 residues long. CDR3 DNA: TGCGCCAGCAGCTACCGGGACAGTTACTCCGGGGAGCTGTTTTTT. This gives the protein CASSYRDSYSGELFF.

The chain carries TRBV20-1 and TRBJ1-3; no clear D gene. V lost 0 bases and J lost 2, with 14 bases in between. The germline CDR1 and CDR2 sequences are DFQATT and SNEGSKA (reference sequence). This CDR3 has 16 amino acids. CDR3 DNA sequence: TGCAGTGCTAGAGATTCAAGGCGAGTCCCTGGAAACACCATATATTTT. It codes for CSARDSRRVPGNTIYF.

The chain is built from TRBV11-3 and TRBJ1-6; tentatively, D is TRBD1 (5 bases). Deletions cut 4 bases from V and 6 bases from J, with 16 bases between. Germline-derived CDR1 and CDR2 are SGHNT and YENEEA. The CDR3 covers 16 residues. The CDR3 here is CASSSPHLGVNSPLHF. The CDR3 DNA follows: TGTGCCAGCAGCTCTCCTCACCTGGGGGTTAATTCACCCCTCCACTTT.

This clonotype was seen more than once but under ten times. The chain uses TRBV12-3 or TRBV12-4 and TRBJ1-3; D not resolved. There are 14 residues in the CDR3. V was shortened by 4 bases and J by 0 bases, with 7 bases between the two germline ends. CDR3 in DNA: TGTGCCAGCAGTTACGGAAACTCTGGAAACACCATATATTTT. Its protein product is CASSYGNSGNTIYF.

The table lists this clonotype with a few counts. The J gene is TRBJ1-1, the V gene TRBV27, with 8 bases fitting TRBD1. CDR1 is MNHEY, CDR2 SMNVEV, per germline (reference sequence). This CDR3 comprises 14 residues. V shed 5 bases, J shed 3 bases, and the junction held 5 bases outside the gene matches. This CDR3 reads CASSSQGAHTEAFF. CDR3 nucleotides: TGTGCCAGCAGTAGCCAGGGGGCCCACACTGAAGCTTTCTTT.

The genes are TRBV7-8 and TRBJ2-7; D is possibly TRBD1 or TRBD2 (6 bases each). Per germline, CDR1 SGHVS and CDR2 FQNEAQ. With 5 bases removed from V and 1 base from J, the gap between germline ends came to 15 bases. The CDR3 is 15 residues long. The CDR3 protein is CASSATWGASYEQYF. CDR3 nucleotides: TGTGCCAGCAGCGCTACCTGGGGGGCTTCCTACGAGCAGTACTTC.

This clonotype turned up a few times. The chain couples TRBV28 to TRBJ1-2, with TRBD1 matching 8 bases. CDR3 size: 16 residues. Unmatched junction bases numbered 10, after V lost 4 bases and J lost 3 bases. The germline CDR1 and CDR2 sequences are MDHEN and SYDVKM. The CDR3 DNA reads as TGTGCCAGCAGTTCACAAACTGGACAGGGCTACTATGGCTACACCTTC. Translation gives CASSSQTGQGYYGYTF.

This clonotype was seen once. This rearrangement joins TRBV11-2 to TRBJ2-7; TRBD2 aligns across 13 bases. The ends lost 5 bases at V and 6 bases at J; junction bases unmatched: 7. The CDR3 has 15 amino acids. CDR1 is SGHAT and CDR2 is FQNNGV in the germline V gene. CDR3 coding DNA: TGTGCCAGCAGCCCAACTAGCGGGGGGGGCACCGAGCAGTACTTC. Residues: CASSPTSGGGTEQYF.

This sequence joins TRBV6-5 and TRBJ1-3; D is unclear. The V and J ends lost 0 bases and 1 base respectively, with 4 bases between them. This CDR3 comprises 14 residues. Germline V gene data show CDR1 as MNHEY and CDR2 as SVGAGI. CDR3 DNA: TGTGCCAGCAGTTACTCGATGTCTGGAAACACCATATATTTT. Protein: CASSYSMSGNTIYF.

The rearrangement links TRBV29-1 to TRBJ2-7; 10 nucleotides line up with TRBD1. The length of the CDR3 is 11 residues. CDR1 and CDR2 (germline): SQVTM, ANQGSEA. Unmatched junction bases numbered 4, after V lost 7 bases and J lost 7 bases. The CDR3 protein is CSGQGAREQYF. In nucleotides, the CDR3 is TGCAGCGGACAGGGGGCGCGGGAGCAGTACTTC.

The V and J genes are TRBV12-3 or TRBV12-4 and TRBJ2-5, with D perhaps TRBD2 (6 bases). V was cut by 8 bases and J by 2 bases, with 18 bases left in between. The CDR3 runs to 15 residues. The CDR3 bases are TGTGCCAGCGCCCAAGGAGGGGCATGGCAAGAGACCCAGTACTTC. Its protein is CASAQGGAWQETQYF.

V gene TRBV23-1 combines with J gene TRBJ2-3, with 9 bases aligning to TRBD1. TRBV23-1 is known as an ORF, though its function is uncertain. V lost 0 bases to trimming and J lost 4 bases; unmatched junction nucleotides: 23. This CDR3 has 22 amino acids. The CDR3 DNA sequence: TGCGCCAGCAGTCAATCAAAACGGACAGGGGTCATTAAATTAAGCGACCCAGATACGCAGTATTTT. It encodes CASSQSKRTGVIKLSDPDTQYF.